This T cell receptor (beta chain) was retrieved from a study of T cell responses to AZD1222 COVID-19 vaccine. Pooled samples include second doses given at about 4 or 12 weeks. The assay was immunoSEQ multiplex PCR, and TCRdb's table has in-frame clones only and misses some. Among about 120,000 clones listed, about 93% were seen once. Material: peripheral blood, obtained 28 days after the second AZD1222 dose. This sequence originates from an adult who received the AZD1222 COVID-19 vaccine.

The CDR3 spells CASSWTSGSYEQYF. For the CDR3, the DNA is TGTGCCAGCAGTTGGACTAGCGGGAGCTACGAGCAGTACTTC. The chain combines TRBV6-5 with TRBJ2-7, with 13 nucleotides matching TRBD2. V dropped 4 bases and J dropped 3; count of bases not matched to a gene: 0. The CDR3 is made up of 14 amino acids. In germline, CDR1 is MNHEY, CDR2 SVGAGI.